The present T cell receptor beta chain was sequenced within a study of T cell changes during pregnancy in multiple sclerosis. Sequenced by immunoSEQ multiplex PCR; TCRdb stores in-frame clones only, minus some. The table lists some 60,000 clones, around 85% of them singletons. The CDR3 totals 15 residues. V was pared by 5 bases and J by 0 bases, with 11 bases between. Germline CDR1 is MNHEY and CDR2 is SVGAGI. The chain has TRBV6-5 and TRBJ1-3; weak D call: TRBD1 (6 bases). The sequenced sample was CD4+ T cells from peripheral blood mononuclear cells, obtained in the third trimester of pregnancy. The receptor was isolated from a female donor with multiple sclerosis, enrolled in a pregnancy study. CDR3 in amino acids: CASSTGSPSGNTIYF. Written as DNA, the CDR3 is TGTGCCAGCAGTACAGGGTCCCCCTCTGGAAACACCATATATTTT.